This T cell receptor (beta chain) was documented in a study of blood T cell repertoires in COVID-19. Study processing details: Using reference gene primer amplification, nucleated cell counts were estimated. The repertoire was sequenced with immunoSEQ multiplex PCR; TCRdb's copy has only in-frame clones and lacks some. V, J and clone size are those of that table, while D and trimming were read from the DNA. The table records roughly 100,000 clones, around 84% of them present only once. The J segment lost 0 bases and the V segment lost 6 bases, leaving 7 bases of the junction unmatched. Germline CDR1 is SGHNT and CDR2 is YYREEE (reference sequence). The CDR3 is 15 amino acids.

This chain uses TRBV5-4 with TRBJ2-7; 9 positions agree with TRBD2. Sequenced: peripheral blood. The clonotype was recovered from a man in his fifties with active or convalescent COVID-19. The CDR3 loop reads CASTPGGGASYEQYF. Written as DNA, the CDR3 is TGTGCCAGCACCCCAGGCGGGGGGGCCTCCTACGAGCAGTACTTC.